Listed here are 29 T cell receptor beta chains from one sample, sequenced in a study of shared clonotypes between healthy human individuals. TCRdb's copy holds only in-frame clones and misses some; the assay was immunoSEQ multiplex PCR. The table records hundreds of thousands of clones, around 78% of them present only once. Input material: memory CD4+ T cells sorted from blood. Noted subset: CD45RA-negative fraction. These receptors were taken from a woman in her thirties in good health.

V and J are TRBV9 and TRBJ2-1; the D gene is possibly TRBD2 (6 bases). The CDR3 has 12 residues. V gave up 3 bases and J gave up 15 bases, with 16 bases separating them. Germline V lookup: CDR1 SGDLS, CDR2 YYNGEE. Written as DNA, the CDR3 is TGTGCCAGCAGCGGAAATAGCGGAACGGCGTTCTTC. This encodes CASSGNSGTAFF.

The chain joins TRBV29-1 to TRBJ2-7; 9 bases align to TRBD1. Per the germline V gene, CDR1 is SQVTM and CDR2 is ANQGSEA. The CDR3 runs to 11 residues. J was trimmed by 3 bases and V by 7 bases; bases with no gene match: 1. CDR3 protein: CSATGGYEQYF. Here the CDR3 DNA reads TGCAGCGCGACAGGGGGCTACGAGCAGTACTTC.

The chain uses TRBV10-3 and TRBJ2-7, with D perhaps matching TRBD2 (5 bases). V lost 3 bases and J lost 3, with 18 bases in between. There are 16 residues in the CDR3. Looked up from germline, CDR1 is ENHRY and CDR2 is SYGVKD. CDR3 region: CAISDVIGEAHYEQYF. CDR3 DNA sequence: TGTGCCATCAGTGACGTGATCGGGGAAGCCCACTACGAGCAGTACTTC.

A word on this clone: Other DNA sequences in the sample encode the same CDR3. This rearrangement joins TRBV11-2 to TRBJ2-1; 11 bases map to TRBD2. CDR3 length: 16 residues. J lost 3 bases, V lost 1 base, and 2 bases had no gene match. Germline V gene lookup returns CDR1 SGHAT and CDR2 FQNNGV. CDR3 DNA sequence: TGTGCCAGCAGCTTAGGGGGACTAGCGGTCTACAATGAGCAGTTCTTC. Translation gives CASSLGGLAVYNEQFF.

The rearrangement joins TRBV7-9 to TRBJ2-2; D could derive from TRBD1 or TRBD2 (5 bases each). This CDR3 spans 17 amino acids. Germline CDR1 SEHNR, CDR2 FQNEAQ (reference sequence). The V gene lost 5 bases and the J gene lost 5 bases, with 21 bases spanning the gap. The CDR3 DNA is TGTGCCAGCAGCCCAGGGACCCCCCCACGGCGGACCGGGGAGCTGTTTTTT. It specifies CASSPGTPPRRTGELFF.

V usage is TRBV6-6 and J usage is TRBJ2-2, with 12 positions matching TRBD2. Per germline, CDR1 MNHNY and CDR2 SVGAGI (reference sequence). Unmatched junction bases numbered 3, after V lost 2 bases and J lost 5 bases. This CDR3 is built from 16 residues. The CDR3 DNA follows: TGTGCCAGCAGTTACCCTGGGACTAGCGGGACCGGGGAGCTGTTTTTT. It yields the protein CASSYPGTSGTGELFF.

The gene calls are TRBV4-1 and TRBJ2-2, with D possibly TRBD2 on 6 matching bases. The V gene lost 4 bases and the J gene lost 6 bases, with 21 bases spanning the gap. The CDR3 runs to 17 residues. Germline V gene sequence: CDR1 MGHRA, CDR2 YSYEKL. In nucleotides, the CDR3 is TGCGCCAGCAGCCCAAGGCAGGGCGCGGGAATGGCCGGGGAGCTGTTTTTT. This sequence encodes CASSPRQGAGMAGELFF.

The chain has TRBV29-1 and TRBJ1-3; no definite D call. The CDR3 totals 14 residues. Germline lookup yields CDR1 SQVTM and CDR2 ANQGSEA. V shed 3 bases and J shed 7 bases, with 16 bases lying between them. CDR3 DNA sequence: TGCAGCGTTGAGGAGTCTTCGGGCGGGAACACCATATATTTT. Amino acids: CSVEESSGGNTIYF. Full variable domain (missing parts from reference TRBV29-1 and TRBJ1-3): SAVISQKPSRDICQRGTSLTIQCQVDSQVTMMFWYRQQPGQSLTLIATANQGSEATYESGFVIDKFPISRPNLTFSTLTVSNMSPEDSSIYLCSVEESSGGNTIYFGEGSWLTVV.

The chain is built from TRBV2 and TRBJ1-1; TRBD1 aligns across 12 bases. V shed 8 bases and J 5 bases; nucleotides not matched to a gene: 15. Germline V lookup: CDR1 SNHLY, CDR2 FYNNEI. CDR3 length equals 17 residues. Here the CDR3 DNA reads TGTGCCAGCGGCCGGGACAGGGGGCGCGAGTATAGAACTGAAGCTTTCTTT. Translating gives CASGRDRGREYRTEAFF.

This clone was counted between two and nine times. This chain joins TRBV7-9 and TRBJ1-2, with 9 bases that match TRBD1. CDR3 length: 16 residues. Germline CDR1 is SEHNR and CDR2 is FQNEAQ (reference sequence). V shed 2 bases, J shed 7 bases, and the junction held 11 bases outside the gene matches. The CDR3 protein is CASSLKKQGAGSGYTF. The CDR3 DNA reads as TGTGCCAGCAGCTTAAAAAAACAGGGGGCTGGGAGTGGCTACACCTTC.

This chain uses TRBV7-2 with TRBJ2-7; no firm D call. Germline CDR1 SGHTA, CDR2 FQGNSA. The CDR3 covers 14 residues. Trimming pared 1 base from V and 0 bases from J, leaving 7 bases between. The CDR3 DNA is TGTGCCAGCAGCTTAGGTCCTTCCTCCTACGAGCAGTACTTC. The encoded protein is CASSLGPSSYEQYF.

DNA of the CDR3: TGTGCCAGCAGTGAGGGGGGCTCTGAAGCTTTCTTT. It is translated as CASSEGGSEAFF. The chain carries TRBV2 and TRBJ1-1, with D perhaps TRBD1 (6 bases). This CDR3 spans 12 amino acids. The ends were cut back, 3 bases at V and 6 bases at J, with 8 bases in the middle. Germline V gives CDR1 SNHLY, CDR2 FYNNEI.

V is TRBV28 and J is TRBJ1-2; perhaps TRBD1 as D (6 bases). The CDR3 contains 17 residues. The germline V gene encodes CDR1 MDHEN and CDR2 SYDVKM. Trimming took off 8 bases at V and 4 bases at J, with 26 bases between the two ends. For the CDR3, the DNA is TGTGCCAGCCGACCCCTTTGGATTCAGGGGCCGATCTATGGCTACACCTTC. The encoded protein is CASRPLWIQGPIYGYTF.

The CDR3 DNA is TGTGCCAGCAGCTTTAGTAGAATCAATGAGCAGTTCTTC. Protein: CASSFSRINEQFF. The chain carries TRBV7-2 and TRBJ2-1; D is unresolved. Germline CDR1 SGHTA, CDR2 FQGNSA. The CDR3 runs 13 residues. Trimming took off 3 bases at V and 6 bases at J, with 9 bases between the two ends.

Notes on this clone: Other nucleotide sequences in the sample specify the same CDR3. The chain links TRBV20-1 to TRBJ2-1; D is unclear. This CDR3 spans 10 amino acids. CDR1 DFQATT and CDR2 SNEGSKA come from the germline V gene (reference sequence). Deletions cut 6 bases from V and 7 bases from J, with 7 bases between. The CDR3 nucleotides read TGCAGTGCCGGTCGGAATGAGCAGTTCTTC. As protein: CSAGRNEQFF.

The rearrangement uses TRBV5-1 and TRBJ2-7, with 9 positions matching TRBD1. The germline gives CDR1 SGHRS, CDR2 YFSETQ. The CDR3 spans 14 residues. Unmatched junction bases numbered 5, after V lost 4 bases and J lost 3 bases. CDR3 sequence reads: CASSGGTGNYEQYF. Written as DNA, the CDR3 is TGCGCCAGCAGCGGGGGGACAGGGAACTACGAGCAGTACTTC.

The count of this clone is one. Additional DNA sequences in this sample encode the identical CDR3. This sequence joins TRBV4-1 and TRBJ2-7; no clear D. The CDR3 length is 13 residues. In germline, CDR1 is MGHRA, CDR2 YSYEKL. Trimming took 1 base from V and 4 from J, leaving 8 bases between them. CDR3 DNA: TGCGCCAGCAGCCAAGTTGGGCAGTACGAGCAGTACTTC. It specifies CASSQVGQYEQYF.

This clone was seen repeatedly, ten times or more. The chain combines TRBV10-3 with TRBJ1-1; no clear D. V was shortened by 2 bases and J by 1 base, with 5 bases between the two germline ends. The germline V gene encodes CDR1 ENHRY and CDR2 SYGVKD. This CDR3 spans 13 amino acids. Written as DNA, the CDR3 is TGTGCCATCAGTGAGCCCAGGAACACTGAAGCTTTCTTT. Translating it yields CAISEPRNTEAFF.

As regards this clone: At the DNA level, this CDR3 is encoded by other sequences in the same sample as well. The chain recombines TRBV11-2 with TRBJ1-3; no reliable D call. The CDR3 is 13 residues long. The ends were cut back, 1 base at V and 2 bases at J, with 3 bases in the middle. Germline values: CDR1 SGHAT, CDR2 FQNNGV. CDR3 nucleotide sequence: TGTGCCAGCAGCTTAGCGCCTGGAAACACCATATATTTT. Its protein is CASSLAPGNTIYF.

The rearrangement uses TRBV19 and TRBJ2-1; D possibly corresponds to TRBD1 (5 bases). Germline lookup yields CDR1 LNHDA and CDR2 SQIVND (reference sequence). V lost 2 bases, J lost 9 bases, and 11 bases lay in between. CDR3 length: 13 residues. Here the CDR3 DNA reads TGTGCCAGTAGTATACAGGGTAATGGTGAGCAGTTCTTC. Translation: CASSIQGNGEQFF.

The chain has TRBV5-4 and TRBJ1-2, with TRBD1 identical over 9 bases. The CDR3 is 16 amino acids. With V trimmed by 0 bases and J by 2 bases, 5 bases remained unmatched. Germline CDR1 SGHNT, CDR2 YYREEE (reference sequence). The CDR3 DNA sequence: TGTGCCAGCAGCTTGGGATGGACAGGGGACAACTATGGCTACACCTTC. It specifies CASSLGWTGDNYGYTF.

The chain recombines TRBV6-6 with TRBJ2-5; 13 bases are a match to TRBD2. The CDR3 is made up of 16 amino acids. V shed 6 bases, J shed 2 bases, and the junction held 6 bases outside the gene matches. Germline loops: CDR1 MNHNY, CDR2 SVGAGI (reference sequence). The chain's CDR3 is CASSLGLAGIQETQYF. In DNA form, the CDR3 reads TGTGCCAGCAGCCTGGGACTAGCGGGGATACAAGAGACCCAGTACTTC.

The chain combines TRBV30 with TRBJ2-7, with 7 bases aligning to TRBD1. The CDR3 has 14 residues. Germline-derived CDR1 and CDR2 are GTSNPN and SVGIG (reference sequence). V was pared by 3 bases and J by 3 bases, with 8 bases of the junction left unmatched. The CDR3 coding sequence is TGTGCCTGGAGAGGAACGACAGGGAACTACGAGCAGTACTTC. Translation: CAWRGTTGNYEQYF.

In its sample, this clone was seen once. This sequence joins TRBV10-3 and TRBJ1-1; D remains ambiguous. Trimming shortened V by 4 bases and J by 2 bases, and 8 bases separated the two germline ends. From germline, CDR1 is ENHRY and CDR2 SYGVKD. The CDR3 sequence is 13 residues long. Here the CDR3 DNA reads TGTGCCATCAGTGTGGAGTTCAACACTGAAGCTTTCTTT. Its translation: CAISVEFNTEAFF.

The J gene is TRBJ1-1, the V gene TRBV29-1; 7 bases line up with TRBD1. J lost 1 base, V lost 5 bases, and 4 bases had no gene match. This CDR3 is 13 amino acids long. Germline-derived CDR1 and CDR2 are SQVTM and ANQGSEA. The CDR3 coding sequence is TGCAGCGTTCCGACAGGGCCGAACACTGAAGCTTTCTTT. Translating it yields CSVPTGPNTEAFF.

CDR3 in amino acids: CASSTPGRGGRVDEQFF. The CDR3 DNA sequence: TGTGCCAGCAGCACCCCAGGGCGGGGGGGGCGTGTGGATGAGCAGTTCTTC. The chain employs TRBV7-6 and TRBJ2-1; 9 nucleotides line up with TRBD2. The CDR3 has 17 residues. CDR1 is SGHVS and CDR2 is FNYEAQ in the germline V gene. With V trimmed by 5 bases and J by 8 bases, 16 bases remained unmatched.

The V and J genes are TRBV7-9 and TRBJ2-2, with TRBD1 as a possible D gene (5 bases). Trimming cost V 2 bases and J 3 bases, with 7 bases left between them. The CDR3 has 14 amino acids. Germline assignment: CDR1 SEHNR and CDR2 FQNEAQ (reference sequence). The CDR3 DNA sequence: TGTGCCAGCAGCTTATTAGGGGACACCGGGGAGCTGTTTTTT. Amino acids: CASSLLGDTGELFF.

The genes are TRBV19 and TRBJ1-5, with a possible D match to TRBD1 (5 bases). The CDR3 spans 14 residues. Germline lookup yields CDR1 LNHDA and CDR2 SQIVND (reference sequence). Trimming removed 6 bases at V and 1 base at J, with 10 bases between. The CDR3 protein is CASRQDPSNQPQHF. Written as DNA, the CDR3 is TGTGCCAGTAGACAGGACCCAAGCAATCAGCCCCAGCATTTT.

The chain employs TRBV30 and TRBJ2-5, with 8 bases matching TRBD1. The assigned J gene may be wrong: the sequence end matches TRBJ2-7 better. Per germline, CDR1 GTSNPN and CDR2 SVGIG (reference sequence). The CDR3 totals 12 residues. CDR3 nucleotides: TGTGCCCAGAACAGGGGGGCCTACGAGCAGTACTTC. Its translation: CAQNRGAYEQYF.